A single sample gave rise to the 20 T cell receptor beta chains below, sequenced in a study of T cell responses to AZD1222 COVID-19 vaccine. Repertoires were generated with immunoSEQ multiplex PCR, while TCRdb's copy carries only in-frame clones and drops some. The sample yields about 140,000 clones, about 86% seen once. The starting material was peripheral blood, obtained 28 days after the second AZD1222 dose. The receptors were gathered from an adult who received the AZD1222 COVID-19 vaccine.

The rearrangement joins TRBV7-9 to TRBJ2-1; D is possibly TRBD1 (5 bases). CDR1 and CDR2 from the germline V gene are SEHNR and FQNEAQ (reference sequence). The CDR3 is 14 residues long. Trimming stripped 6 bases from V and 6 bases from J, with 15 bases between. DNA for the CDR3: TGTGCCAGCAGTCGACTGGGGCAGGGCAATGAGCAGTTCTTC. Translation gives CASSRLGQGNEQFF.

The genes are TRBV5-1 and TRBJ2-7, with D perhaps matching TRBD1 or TRBD2 (6 bases each). CDR1 and CDR2 (germline): SGHRS, YFSETQ. The CDR3 is 14 residues long. Trimming pared 1 base from V and 3 bases from J, leaving 11 bases between. The CDR3 here is CASSLRGGYYEQYF. The CDR3 nucleotides are TGCGCCAGCAGCTTGAGAGGGGGGTACTACGAGCAGTACTTC.

The rearrangement uses TRBV7-2 and TRBJ1-6, with no clear D. The CDR3 spans 15 residues. Germline CDR1 is SGHTA and CDR2 is FQGNSA. The ends were cut back, 1 base at V and 2 bases at J, with 6 bases in the middle. The DNA for the CDR3 is TGTGCCAGCAGCTTAGTCGGACCCTATAATTCACCCCTCCACTTT. It translates to CASSLVGPYNSPLHF.

The chain carries TRBV28 and TRBJ1-5; 9 nucleotides agree with TRBD1. The CDR3 is 14 residues long. The J segment lost 6 bases and the V segment lost 4 bases, leaving 4 bases of the junction unmatched. Germline CDR1 MDHEN, CDR2 SYDVKM. CDR3 sequence: CASSSNRGLQPQHF. Written as DNA, the CDR3 is TGTGCCAGCAGTTCCAACAGGGGGCTTCAGCCCCAGCATTTT.

The chain couples TRBV7-2 to TRBJ1-2; weak D call: TRBD1 (6 bases). V was cut by 5 bases and J by 4 bases, with 23 bases left in between. Germline lookup yields CDR1 SGHTA and CDR2 FQGNSA. This CDR3 comprises 17 residues. The CDR3 loop is CASSPRGGGTGGYGYTF. The CDR3 DNA reads TGTGCCAGCAGCCCACGAGGGGGAGGGACCGGAGGCTATGGCTACACCTTC.

The V and J genes are TRBV30 and TRBJ1-2, with a weak D call TRBD1 (5 bases). Per germline, CDR1 GTSNPN and CDR2 SVGIG (reference sequence). The V and J ends lost 1 base and 8 bases respectively, with 17 bases between them. The CDR3 totals 14 residues. The CDR3 DNA follows: TGTGCCTGGAGTGCCCAGGGTTCTGGGGAGGGCTACACCTTC. This sequence encodes CAWSAQGSGEGYTF.

This clone was seen once. The rearrangement uses TRBV3-1 (or the pseudogene TRBV3-2) and TRBJ2-1, with 7 bases that match TRBD2. Unmatched junction bases numbered 13, after V lost 4 bases and J lost 7 bases. The CDR3 extends over 16 amino acids. The germline V gene encodes CDR1 LGHDT and CDR2 YNNKEL (reference sequence). DNA of the CDR3: TGTGCCAGCAGCCGGTCCTCTAGCGGATGGGGAAATGAGCAGTTCTTC. This encodes CASSRSSSGWGNEQFF.

The gene calls are TRBV6-1 and TRBJ2-5, with 12 bases identical to TRBD2. Germline V lookup: CDR1 MNHNS, CDR2 SASEGT. The CDR3 is 17 amino acids. V shed 3 bases and J 2 bases; nucleotides not matched to a gene: 7. The CDR3 reads CASSDYTGTSGQETQYF. CDR3 DNA: TGTGCCAGCAGTGATTACACCGGGACTAGCGGGCAAGAGACCCAGTACTTC.

This clone turned up a few times. This chain uses TRBV7-9 with TRBJ2-3, with TRBD2 identical over 12 bases. V was clipped by 6 bases and J by 5 bases; unmatched bases: 6. Looked up from germline, CDR1 is SEHNR and CDR2 is FQNEAQ (reference sequence). The CDR3 length is 15 residues. In DNA, the CDR3 is TGTGCCAGCAGTCCGACTAGCGGGAGACAAGATACGCAGTATTTT. This encodes CASSPTSGRQDTQYF.

J is TRBJ1-1 and V is TRBV28; TRBD1 might be the D (5 bases). This CDR3 spans 13 amino acids. Germline V gene sequence: CDR1 MDHEN, CDR2 SYDVKM. Between the trimmed V and J ends, which lost 3 bases and 3 bases, there was a span of 8 bases. The CDR3 reads CASSLTVHTEAFF. Written as DNA, the CDR3 is TGTGCCAGCAGTTTGACAGTCCACACTGAAGCTTTCTTT.

The gene calls are TRBV12-2 and TRBJ1-1; the D call TRBD1 from the table was never checked on the DNA. TRBV12-2 is reported as a pseudogene. The CDR3 consists of 14 residues. The CDR3: CASRPRLWAREAFF. CDR3 bases: TGTGCAAGTCGCCCTCGGTTATGGGCCCGAGAAGCTTTCTTT.

In the case of this clone: Distinct nucleotide sequences in the sample also encode this CDR3. This chain joins TRBV11-2 and TRBJ1-1, with D unresolved. Germline lookup yields CDR1 SGHAT and CDR2 FQNNGV. V was cut by 1 base and J by 0 bases, with 6 bases left in between. The CDR3 totals 14 residues. CDR3 DNA sequence: TGTGCCAGCAGCTTAGTGACGATGAACACTGAAGCTTTCTTT. Translating it yields CASSLVTMNTEAFF.

The chain carries TRBV6-6 and TRBJ2-7, with 10 positions matching TRBD1. The CDR3 extends over 13 amino acids. J lost 5 bases, V lost 9 bases, and 7 bases had no gene match. Germline-derived CDR1 and CDR2 are MNHNY and SVGAGI (reference sequence). The CDR3 DNA reads as TGTGCCAGTTCCGGGACAGGGGCTCACGAGCAGTACTTC. Protein product: CASSGTGAHEQYF.

The chain joins TRBV15 to TRBJ2-3, with D possibly being TRBD2 (6 bases). The length of the CDR3 is 12 residues. V was cut by 6 bases and J by 9 bases, with 13 bases left in between. CDR1 and CDR2 (germline): LNHNV, YYDKDF (reference sequence). In DNA, the CDR3 is TGTGCCACCAGGTCAAGCGGGCGCACGCAGTATTTT. Translating it yields CATRSSGRTQYF.

The chain is built from TRBV13 and TRBJ2-7; maybe TRBD2 (7 bases). CDR3 length: 13 amino acids. The germline V gene has CDR1 PRHDT and CDR2 FYEKMQ (reference sequence). Trimming left V 5 bases short and J 5 bases short, with 13 bases between. The CDR3 DNA reads TGTGCCAGCAGCCGAGGGGGGGCCGACGAGCAGTACTTC. It encodes CASSRGGADEQYF.

This clone turned up a few times. The rearrangement links TRBV9 to TRBJ2-5; D gene ambiguous. The V and J ends lost 3 bases and 4 bases respectively, with 13 bases between them. This CDR3 is 14 amino acids long. Germline CDR1 and CDR2: SGDLS and YYNGEE. The CDR3 sequence: CASSDVQGGETQYF. CDR3 DNA sequence: TGTGCCAGCAGCGATGTACAAGGCGGAGAGACCCAGTACTTC.

The chain has TRBV27 and TRBJ2-4; 8 nucleotides line up with TRBD2. Germline loops: CDR1 MNHEY, CDR2 SMNVEV (reference sequence). V lost 5 bases to trimming and J lost 5 bases; unmatched junction nucleotides: 8. CDR3 length: 15 residues. CDR3 sequence (DNA): TGTGCCAGCAGTACAAGCGGGGGTCTCCAAAACATTCAGTACTTC. It is translated as CASSTSGGLQNIQYF.

This chain links TRBV27 with TRBJ2-1, with TRBD2 identical over 9 bases. The CDR3 totals 17 residues. Trimming at V came to 0 bases and at J to 0 bases, leaving 3 bases not matched to a gene. Germline values: CDR1 MNHEY, CDR2 SMNVEV (reference sequence). For the CDR3, the DNA is TGTGCCAGCAGTTTATCCTGGCGGGGGGGCTCCTACAATGAGCAGTTCTTC. It yields the protein CASSLSWRGGSYNEQFF.

V and J are TRBV12-1 and TRBJ2-1; the table gives TRBD1 as D, unverified against the DNA. TRBV12-1 counts as a pseudogene. The CDR3 length is 15 residues. As DNA, the CDR3 is TGTGCCAGCAGCCTCCGGGACAGGGGGCTAGGTGAGCAGTTCTTC. Its protein product is CASSLRDRGLGEQFF.

The rearrangement links TRBV30 to TRBJ1-2; D is possibly TRBD1 (5 bases). The CDR3 consists of 14 residues. CDR1 is GTSNPN, CDR2 SVGIG, per germline (reference sequence). V lost 3 bases and J lost 2, with 13 bases in between. CDR3 nucleotides: TGTGCCTGGAGGCGGGCAGGGTGGAACTATGGCTACACCTTC. This codes for CAWRRAGWNYGYTF.